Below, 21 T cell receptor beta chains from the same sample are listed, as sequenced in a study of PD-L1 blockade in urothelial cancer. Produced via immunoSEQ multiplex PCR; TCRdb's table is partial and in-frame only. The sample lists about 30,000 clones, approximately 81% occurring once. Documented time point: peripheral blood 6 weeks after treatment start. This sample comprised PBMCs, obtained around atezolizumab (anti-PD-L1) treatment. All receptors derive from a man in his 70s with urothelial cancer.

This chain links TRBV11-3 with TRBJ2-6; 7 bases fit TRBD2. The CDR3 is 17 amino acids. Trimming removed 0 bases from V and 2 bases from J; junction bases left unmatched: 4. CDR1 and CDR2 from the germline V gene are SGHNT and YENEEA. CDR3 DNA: TGTGCCAGCAGCTTAGATTCAGGGAGGGCTGGGGCCAACGTCCTGACTTTC. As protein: CASSLDSGRAGANVLTF.

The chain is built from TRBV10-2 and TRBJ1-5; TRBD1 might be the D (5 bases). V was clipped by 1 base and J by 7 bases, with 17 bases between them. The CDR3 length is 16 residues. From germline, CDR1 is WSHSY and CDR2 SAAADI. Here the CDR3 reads CASSEFGRDSGQPQHF. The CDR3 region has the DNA TGCGCCAGCAGTGAGTTTGGCAGGGACTCGGGACAGCCCCAGCATTTT.

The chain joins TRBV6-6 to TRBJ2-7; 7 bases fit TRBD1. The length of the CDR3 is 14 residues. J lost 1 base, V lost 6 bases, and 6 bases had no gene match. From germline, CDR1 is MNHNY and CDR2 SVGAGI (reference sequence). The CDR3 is CASSQRQGSYEQYF. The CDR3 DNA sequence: TGTGCCAGCAGCCAAAGACAGGGTTCCTACGAGCAGTACTTC.

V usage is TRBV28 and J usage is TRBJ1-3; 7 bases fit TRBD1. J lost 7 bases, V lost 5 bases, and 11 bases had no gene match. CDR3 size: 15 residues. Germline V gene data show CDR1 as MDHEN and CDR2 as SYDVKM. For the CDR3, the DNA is TGTGCCAGCAGTCCCACAGGGGTTCTTGGGAACACCATATATTTT. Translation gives CASSPTGVLGNTIYF.

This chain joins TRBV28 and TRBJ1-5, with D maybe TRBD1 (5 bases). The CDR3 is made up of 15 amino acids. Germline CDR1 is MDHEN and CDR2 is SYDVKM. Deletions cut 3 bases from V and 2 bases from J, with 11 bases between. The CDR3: CASSLGGTGNQPQHF. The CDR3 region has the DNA TGTGCCAGCAGTTTGGGGGGTACGGGCAATCAGCCCCAGCATTTT.

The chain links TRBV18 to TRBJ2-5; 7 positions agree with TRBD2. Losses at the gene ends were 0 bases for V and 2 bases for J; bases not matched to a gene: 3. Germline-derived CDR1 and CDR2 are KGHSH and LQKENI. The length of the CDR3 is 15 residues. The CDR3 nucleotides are TGTGCCAGCTCACCACCCCTAGCGGCACAAGAGACCCAGTACTTC. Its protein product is CASSPPLAAQETQYF.

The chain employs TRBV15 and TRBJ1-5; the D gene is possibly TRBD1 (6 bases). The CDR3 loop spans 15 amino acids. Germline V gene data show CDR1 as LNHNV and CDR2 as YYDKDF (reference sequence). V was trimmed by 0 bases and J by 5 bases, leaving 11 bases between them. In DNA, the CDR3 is TGTGCCACCAGCAGAGACTTGAAGGGGGATCAGCCCCAGCATTTT. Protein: CATSRDLKGDQPQHF.

This CDR3 is CASRDGHSTDTQYF. The CDR3 DNA follows: TGTGCCAGCAGAGATGGACATAGCACAGATACGCAGTATTTT. V is TRBV2 and J is TRBJ2-3; a weak D match, TRBD1 (5 bases). This CDR3 region has 14 residues. The germline gives CDR1 SNHLY, CDR2 FYNNEI. V lost 6 bases and J 0 bases, leaving 10 bases between the germline ends.

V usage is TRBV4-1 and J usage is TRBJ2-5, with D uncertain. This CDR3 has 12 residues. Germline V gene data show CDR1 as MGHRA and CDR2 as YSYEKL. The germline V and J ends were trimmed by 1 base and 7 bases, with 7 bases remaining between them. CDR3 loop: CASSQAGGTQYF. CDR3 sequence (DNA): TGCGCCAGCAGCCAAGCCGGTGGGACCCAGTACTTC.

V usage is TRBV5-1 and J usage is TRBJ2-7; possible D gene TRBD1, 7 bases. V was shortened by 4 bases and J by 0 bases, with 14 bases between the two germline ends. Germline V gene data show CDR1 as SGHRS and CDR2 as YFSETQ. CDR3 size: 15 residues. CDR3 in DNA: TGCGCCAGCAGCCCAGGGGGGCTAAGCTCCTACGAGCAGTACTTC. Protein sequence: CASSPGGLSSYEQYF.

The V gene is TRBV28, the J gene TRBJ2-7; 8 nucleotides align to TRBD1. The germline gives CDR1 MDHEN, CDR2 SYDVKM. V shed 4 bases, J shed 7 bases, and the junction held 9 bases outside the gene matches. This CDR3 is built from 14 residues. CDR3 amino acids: CASSSPGGPGEQYF. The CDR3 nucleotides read TGTGCCAGCAGTTCCCCAGGGGGCCCGGGGGAGCAGTACTTC. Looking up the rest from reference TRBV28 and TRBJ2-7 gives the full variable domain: DVKVTQSSRYLVKRTGEKVFLECVQDMDHENMFWYRQDPGLGLRLIYFSYDVKMKEKGDIPEGYSVSREKKERFSLILESASTNQTSMYLCASSSPGGPGEQYFGPGTRLTVT.

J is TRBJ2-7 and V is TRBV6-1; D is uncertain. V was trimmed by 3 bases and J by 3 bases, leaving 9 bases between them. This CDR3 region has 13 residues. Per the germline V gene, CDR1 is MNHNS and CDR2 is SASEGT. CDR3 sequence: CASSEVQLYEQYF. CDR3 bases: TGTGCCAGCAGTGAGGTACAGCTCTACGAGCAGTACTTC.

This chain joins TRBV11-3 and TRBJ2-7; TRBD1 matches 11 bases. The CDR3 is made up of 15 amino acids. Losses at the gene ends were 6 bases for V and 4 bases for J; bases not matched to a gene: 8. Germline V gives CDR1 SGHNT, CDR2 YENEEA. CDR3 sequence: CASSPTGTGGYEQYF. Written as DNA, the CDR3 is TGTGCCAGCAGTCCGACCGGGACAGGGGGGTACGAGCAGTACTTC.

The CDR3 DNA is TGTGCCAGCAGCCCCAGTCGGGACAGGGGTTATGGCTACACCTTC. This codes for CASSPSRDRGYGYTF. The chain uses TRBV7-9 and TRBJ1-2, with 10 positions matching TRBD1. V dropped 5 bases and J dropped 5; count of bases not matched to a gene: 8. This CDR3 spans 15 amino acids. CDR1 SEHNR and CDR2 FQNEAQ come from the germline V gene (reference sequence).

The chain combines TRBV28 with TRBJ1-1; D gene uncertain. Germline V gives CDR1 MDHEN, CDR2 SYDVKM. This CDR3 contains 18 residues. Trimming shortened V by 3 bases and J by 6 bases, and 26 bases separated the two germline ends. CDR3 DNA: TGTGCCAGCAGTTTGAGGCCGGGAAGCGAAGGAGGAAATGCTGAAGCTTTCTTT. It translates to CASSLRPGSEGGNAEAFF.

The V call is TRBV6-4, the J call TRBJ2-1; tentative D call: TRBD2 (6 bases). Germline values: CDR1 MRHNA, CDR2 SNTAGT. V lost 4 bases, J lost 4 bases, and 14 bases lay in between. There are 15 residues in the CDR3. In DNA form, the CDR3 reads TGTGCCAGCAGTGCCGAAGGCGGGGCATACAATGAGCAGTTCTTC. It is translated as CASSAEGGAYNEQFF.

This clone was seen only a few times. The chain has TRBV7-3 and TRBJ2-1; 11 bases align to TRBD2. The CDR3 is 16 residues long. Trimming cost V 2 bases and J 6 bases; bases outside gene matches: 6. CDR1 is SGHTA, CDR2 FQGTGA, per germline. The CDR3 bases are TGTGCCAGCAGCTTAGTTGGTACTAGCGGGAGCAATGAGCAGTTCTTC. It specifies CASSLVGTSGSNEQFF. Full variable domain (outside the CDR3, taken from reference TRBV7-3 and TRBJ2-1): GAGVSQTPSNKVTEKGKYVELRCDPISGHTALYWYRQSLGQGPEFLIYFQGTGAADDSGLPNDRFFAVRPEGSVSTLKIQRTERGDSAVYLCASSLVGTSGSNEQFFGPGTRLTVL.

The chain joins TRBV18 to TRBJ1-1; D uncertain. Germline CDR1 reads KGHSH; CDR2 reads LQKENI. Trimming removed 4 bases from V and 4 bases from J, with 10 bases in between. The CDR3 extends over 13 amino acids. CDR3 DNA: TGTGCCAGCTCACGAGCTGTTGGCACTGAAGCTTTCTTT. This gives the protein CASSRAVGTEAFF.

CDR3 region: CASSQRRFNYGYTF. CDR3 DNA: TGTGCCAGCAGCCAGCGAAGATTTAACTATGGCTACACCTTC. The genes are TRBV14 and TRBJ1-2; unclear D gene. Germline lookup yields CDR1 SGHDN and CDR2 FVKESK. The V end was cut by 3 bases, the J end by 1 base, with 9 bases between. The length of the CDR3 is 14 residues. The variable domain in full, with the rest retrieved from reference TRBV14 and TRBJ1-2, is EAGVTQFPSHSVIEKGQTVTLRCDPISGHDNLYWYRRVMGKEIKFLLHFVKESKQDESGMPNNRFLAERTGGTYSTLKVQPAELEDSGVYFCASSQRRFNYGYTFGSGTRLTVV.

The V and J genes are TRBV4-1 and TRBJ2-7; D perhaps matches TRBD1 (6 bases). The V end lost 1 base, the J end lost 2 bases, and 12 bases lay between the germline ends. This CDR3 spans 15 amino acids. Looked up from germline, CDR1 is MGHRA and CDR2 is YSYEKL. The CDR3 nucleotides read TGCGCCAGCAGCCAAGTCACGGCAGGGGCCTACGAGCAGTACTTC. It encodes CASSQVTAGAYEQYF.

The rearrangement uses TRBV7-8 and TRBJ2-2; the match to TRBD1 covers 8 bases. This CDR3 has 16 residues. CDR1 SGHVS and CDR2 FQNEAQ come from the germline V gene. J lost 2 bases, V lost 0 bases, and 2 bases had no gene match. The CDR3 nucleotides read TGTGCCAGCAGCTTAGCGGGGACAGGCAACACCGGGGAGCTGTTTTTT. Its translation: CASSLAGTGNTGELFF.